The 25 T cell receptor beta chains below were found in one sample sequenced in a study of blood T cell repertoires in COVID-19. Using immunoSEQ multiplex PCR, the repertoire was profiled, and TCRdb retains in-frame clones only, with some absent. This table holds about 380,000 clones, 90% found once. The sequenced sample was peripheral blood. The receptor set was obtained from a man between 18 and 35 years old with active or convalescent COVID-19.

In nucleotides, the CDR3 is TGTGCCAGCAGTTTAGTGCAGGGCTTAAACTCACCCCTCCACTTT. Its translation is CASSLVQGLNSPLHF. The V and J genes are TRBV28 and TRBJ1-6; D perhaps matches TRBD1 (5 bases). Germline-derived CDR1 and CDR2 are MDHEN and SYDVKM. The length of the CDR3 is 15 residues. V was shortened by 2 bases and J by 10 bases, with 15 bases between the two germline ends.

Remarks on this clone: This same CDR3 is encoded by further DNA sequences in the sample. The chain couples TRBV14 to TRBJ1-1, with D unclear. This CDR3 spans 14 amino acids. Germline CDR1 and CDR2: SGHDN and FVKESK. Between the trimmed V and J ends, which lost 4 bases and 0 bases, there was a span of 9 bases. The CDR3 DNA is TGTGCCAGCAGCCCGCCGGGGATGAACACTGAAGCTTTCTTT. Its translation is CASSPPGMNTEAFF.

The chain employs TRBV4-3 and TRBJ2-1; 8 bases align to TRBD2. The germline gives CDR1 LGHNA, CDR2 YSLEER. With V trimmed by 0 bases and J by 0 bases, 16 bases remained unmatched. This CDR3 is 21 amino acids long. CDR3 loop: CASSQDRDGRAERSSYNEQFF. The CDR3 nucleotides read TGCGCCAGCAGCCAAGATCGAGACGGGAGGGCCGAAAGGAGCTCCTACAATGAGCAGTTCTTC.

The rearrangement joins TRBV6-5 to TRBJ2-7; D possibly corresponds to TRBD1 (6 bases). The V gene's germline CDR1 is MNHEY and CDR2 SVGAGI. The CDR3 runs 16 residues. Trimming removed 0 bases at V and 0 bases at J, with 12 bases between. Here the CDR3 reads CASSYSPRGLSYEQYF. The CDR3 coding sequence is TGTGCCAGCAGTTACTCGCCCAGGGGCCTCTCCTACGAGCAGTACTTC.

The CDR3 DNA sequence: TGTGCCAGCAGCGACGACAGGGACCCCCTCCACTTT. As protein: CASSDDRDPLHF. The V gene is TRBV2, the J gene TRBJ1-6; the match to TRBD1 covers 7 bases. The length of the CDR3 is 12 residues. The junction had 6 bases not matched to a gene; V was cut back by 6 bases and J by 13 bases. Germline assignment: CDR1 SNHLY and CDR2 FYNNEI.

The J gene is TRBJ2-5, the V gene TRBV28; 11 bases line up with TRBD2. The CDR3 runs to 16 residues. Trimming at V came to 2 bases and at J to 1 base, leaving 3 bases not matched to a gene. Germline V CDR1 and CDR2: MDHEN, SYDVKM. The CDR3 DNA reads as TGTGCCAGCAGTTTAACTAGCGGGAGCGTCCAAGAGACCCAGTACTTC. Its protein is CASSLTSGSVQETQYF.

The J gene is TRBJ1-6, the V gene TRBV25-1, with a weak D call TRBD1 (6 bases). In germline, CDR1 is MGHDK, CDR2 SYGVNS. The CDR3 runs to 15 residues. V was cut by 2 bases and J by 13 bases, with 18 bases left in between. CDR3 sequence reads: CASSEQTGSGSPLHF. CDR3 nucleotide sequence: TGTGCCAGCAGTGAACAAACAGGGTCCGGTTCTCCCCTCCACTTT. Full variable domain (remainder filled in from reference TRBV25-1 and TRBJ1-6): EADIYQTPRYLVIGTGKKITLECSQTMGHDKMYWYQQDPGMELHLIHYSYGVNSTEKGDLSSESTVSRIRTEHFPLTLESARPSHTSQYLCASSEQTGSGSPLHFGNGTRLTVT.

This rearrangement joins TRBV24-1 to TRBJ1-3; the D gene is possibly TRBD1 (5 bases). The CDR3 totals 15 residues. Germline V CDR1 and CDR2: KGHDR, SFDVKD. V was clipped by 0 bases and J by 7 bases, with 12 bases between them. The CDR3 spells CATSDLADNGNTIYF. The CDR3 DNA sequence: TGTGCCACCAGTGATTTGGCGGACAATGGGAACACCATATATTTT.

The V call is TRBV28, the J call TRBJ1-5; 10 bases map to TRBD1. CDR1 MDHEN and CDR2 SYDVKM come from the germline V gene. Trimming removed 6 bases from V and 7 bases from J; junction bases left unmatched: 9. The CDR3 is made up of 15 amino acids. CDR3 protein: CASSPRTGGRQPQHF. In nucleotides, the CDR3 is TGTGCCAGCAGCCCCAGGACAGGGGGTCGGCAGCCCCAGCATTTT.

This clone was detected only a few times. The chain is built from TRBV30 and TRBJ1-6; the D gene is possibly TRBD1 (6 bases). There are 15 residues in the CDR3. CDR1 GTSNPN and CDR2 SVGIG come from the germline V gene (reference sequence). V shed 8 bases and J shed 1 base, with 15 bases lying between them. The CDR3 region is CARKDSESYNSPLHF. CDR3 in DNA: TGTGCCCGTAAGGACAGTGAGTCCTATAATTCACCCCTCCACTTT.

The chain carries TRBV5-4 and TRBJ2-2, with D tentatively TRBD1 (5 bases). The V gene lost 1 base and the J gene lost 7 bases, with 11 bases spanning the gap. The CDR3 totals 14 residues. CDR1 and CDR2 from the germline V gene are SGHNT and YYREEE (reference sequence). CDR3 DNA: TGTGCCAGCAGCTTGCATCAAAGGGGCGGGGAGCTGTTTTTT. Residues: CASSLHQRGGELFF.

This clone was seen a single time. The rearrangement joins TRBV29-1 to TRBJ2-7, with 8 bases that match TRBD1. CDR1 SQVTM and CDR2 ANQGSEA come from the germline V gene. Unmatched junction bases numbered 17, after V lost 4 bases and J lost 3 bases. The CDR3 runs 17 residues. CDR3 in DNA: TGCAGCGTTGCGGATCCCTGGGGGACAGGTGGAGGCTACGAGCAGTACTTC. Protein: CSVADPWGTGGGYEQYF.

CDR3 amino acids: CAIRSDRGDYGYTF. CDR3 DNA: TGTGCCATCAGATCGGACAGGGGAGACTATGGCTACACCTTC. The gene calls are TRBV10-3 and TRBJ1-2; 9 bases agree with TRBD1. The length of the CDR3 is 14 residues. CDR1 ENHRY and CDR2 SYGVKD come from the germline V gene. The V and J ends lost 6 bases and 3 bases, in that order; junction bases with no gene match: 5.

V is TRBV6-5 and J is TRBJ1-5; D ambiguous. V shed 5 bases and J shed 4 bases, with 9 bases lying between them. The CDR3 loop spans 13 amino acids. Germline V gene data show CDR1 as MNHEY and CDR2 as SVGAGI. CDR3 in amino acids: CASSPTLNQPQHF. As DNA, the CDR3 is TGTGCCAGCAGTCCAACTCTTAATCAGCCCCAGCATTTT.

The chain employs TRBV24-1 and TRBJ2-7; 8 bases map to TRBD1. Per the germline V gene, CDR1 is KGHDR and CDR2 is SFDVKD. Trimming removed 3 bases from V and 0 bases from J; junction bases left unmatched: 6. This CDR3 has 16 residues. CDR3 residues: CATSDPSGTGSYEQYF. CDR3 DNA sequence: TGTGCCACCAGTGATCCTTCCGGGACAGGCTCCTACGAGCAGTACTTC.

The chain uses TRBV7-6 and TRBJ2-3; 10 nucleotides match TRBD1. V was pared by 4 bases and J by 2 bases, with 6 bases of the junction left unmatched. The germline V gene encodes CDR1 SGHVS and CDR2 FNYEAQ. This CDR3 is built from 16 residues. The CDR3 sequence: CASSSPTGGNTDTQYF. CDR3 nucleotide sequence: TGTGCCAGCAGCTCCCCGACAGGGGGCAACACAGATACGCAGTATTTT.

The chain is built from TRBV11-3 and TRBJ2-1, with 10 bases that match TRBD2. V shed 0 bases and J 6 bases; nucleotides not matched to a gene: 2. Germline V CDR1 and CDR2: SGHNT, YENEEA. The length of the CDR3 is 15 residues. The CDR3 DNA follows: TGTGCCAGCAGCTTAGAAGCTAGCGGGAGCAATGAGCAGTTCTTC. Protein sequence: CASSLEASGSNEQFF.

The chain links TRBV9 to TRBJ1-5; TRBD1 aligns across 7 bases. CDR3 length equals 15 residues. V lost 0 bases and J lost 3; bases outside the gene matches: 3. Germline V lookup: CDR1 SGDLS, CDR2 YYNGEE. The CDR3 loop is CASSVGRGPNQPQHF. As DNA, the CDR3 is TGTGCCAGCAGCGTAGGGAGGGGGCCCAATCAGCCCCAGCATTTT.

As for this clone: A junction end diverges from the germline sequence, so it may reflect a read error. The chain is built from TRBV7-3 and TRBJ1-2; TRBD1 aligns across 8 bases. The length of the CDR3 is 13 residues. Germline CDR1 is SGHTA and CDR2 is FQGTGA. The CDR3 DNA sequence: TGTGCCAGCAGCCTAACAGGGGGGGTCGGCTACACCTTC. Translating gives CASSLTGGVGYTF.

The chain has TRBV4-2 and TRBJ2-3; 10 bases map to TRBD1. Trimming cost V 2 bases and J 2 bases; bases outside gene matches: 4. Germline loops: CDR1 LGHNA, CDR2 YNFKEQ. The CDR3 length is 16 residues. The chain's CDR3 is CASSQPGQGTTDTQYF. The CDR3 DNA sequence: TGTGCCAGCAGCCAACCGGGACAGGGGACCACAGATACGCAGTATTTT.

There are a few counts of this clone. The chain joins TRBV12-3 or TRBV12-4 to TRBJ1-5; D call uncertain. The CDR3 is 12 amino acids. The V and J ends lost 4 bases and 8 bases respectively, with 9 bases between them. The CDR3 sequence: CASSSNMEPQHF. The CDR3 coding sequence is TGTGCCAGCAGTTCCAACATGGAGCCCCAGCATTTT.

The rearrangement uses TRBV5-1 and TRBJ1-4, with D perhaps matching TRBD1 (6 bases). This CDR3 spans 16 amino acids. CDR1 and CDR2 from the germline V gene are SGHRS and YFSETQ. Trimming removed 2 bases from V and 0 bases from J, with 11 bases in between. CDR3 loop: CASSFARGATNEKLFF. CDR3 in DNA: TGCGCCAGCAGCTTTGCCAGGGGTGCAACTAATGAAAAACTGTTTTTT.

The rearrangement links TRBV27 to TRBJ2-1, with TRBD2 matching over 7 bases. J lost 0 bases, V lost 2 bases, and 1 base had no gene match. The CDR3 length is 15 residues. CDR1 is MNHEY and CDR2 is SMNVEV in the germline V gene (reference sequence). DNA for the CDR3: TGTGCCAGCAGTTTAGGCGGGAGCTCCTACAATGAGCAGTTCTTC. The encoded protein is CASSLGGSSYNEQFF.

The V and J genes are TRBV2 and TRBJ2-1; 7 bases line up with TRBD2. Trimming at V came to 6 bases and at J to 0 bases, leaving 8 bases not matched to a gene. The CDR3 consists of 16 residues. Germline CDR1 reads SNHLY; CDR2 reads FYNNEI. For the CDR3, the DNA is TGTGCCAGCAGCCAGCTGGGACTAAGCTCCTACAATGAGCAGTTCTTC. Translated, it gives CASSQLGLSSYNEQFF.

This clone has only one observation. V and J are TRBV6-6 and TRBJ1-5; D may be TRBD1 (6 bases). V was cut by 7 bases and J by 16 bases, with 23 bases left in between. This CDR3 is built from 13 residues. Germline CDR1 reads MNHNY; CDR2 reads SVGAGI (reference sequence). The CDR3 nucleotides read TGTGCCAGCACCCCCCTACTGGGACAAATTTCACATTTT. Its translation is CASTPLLGQISHF.